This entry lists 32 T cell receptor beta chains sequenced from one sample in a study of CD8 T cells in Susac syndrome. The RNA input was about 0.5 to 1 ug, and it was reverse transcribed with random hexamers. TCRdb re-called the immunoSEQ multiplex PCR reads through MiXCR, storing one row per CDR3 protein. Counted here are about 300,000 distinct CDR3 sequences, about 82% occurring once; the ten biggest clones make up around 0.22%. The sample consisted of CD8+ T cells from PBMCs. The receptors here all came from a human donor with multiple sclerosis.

CDR3 in DNA: TGCAGCGTTGAAAGCGGTCTATCAGGAGGGACCCAGTACTTC. Translated, it gives CSVESGLSGGTQYF. V gene TRBV29-1 combines with J gene TRBJ2-5; a weak D match, TRBD2 (5 bases). Trimming took 2 bases from V and 7 from J, leaving 17 bases between them. From germline, CDR1 is SQVTM and CDR2 ANQGSEA. The CDR3 is made up of 14 amino acids.

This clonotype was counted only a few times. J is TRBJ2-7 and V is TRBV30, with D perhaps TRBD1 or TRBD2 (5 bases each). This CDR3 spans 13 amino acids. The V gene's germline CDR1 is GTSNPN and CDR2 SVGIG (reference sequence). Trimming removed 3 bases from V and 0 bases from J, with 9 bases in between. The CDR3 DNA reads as TGTGCCTGGAGGCCGGGGACCTCCTACGAGCAGTACTTC. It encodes CAWRPGTSYEQYF.

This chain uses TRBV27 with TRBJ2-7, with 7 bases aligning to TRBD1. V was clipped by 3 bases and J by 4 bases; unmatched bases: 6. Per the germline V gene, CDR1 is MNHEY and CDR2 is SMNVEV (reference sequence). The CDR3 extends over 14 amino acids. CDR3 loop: CASSFVGTDYEQYF. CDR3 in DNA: TGTGCCAGCAGTTTCGTCGGGACAGATTACGAGCAGTACTTC.

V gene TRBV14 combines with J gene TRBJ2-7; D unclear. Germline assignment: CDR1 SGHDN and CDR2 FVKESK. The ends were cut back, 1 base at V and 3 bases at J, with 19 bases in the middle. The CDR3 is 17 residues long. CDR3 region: CASSQARTPLSDYEQYF. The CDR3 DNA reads TGTGCCAGCAGCCAAGCTAGGACCCCCCTTTCGGACTACGAGCAGTACTTC.

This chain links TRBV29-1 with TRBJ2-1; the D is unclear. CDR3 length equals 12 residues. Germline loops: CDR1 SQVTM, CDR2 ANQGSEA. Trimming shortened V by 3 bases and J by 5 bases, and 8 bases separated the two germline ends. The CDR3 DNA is TGCAGCGTTGAGCCTCTAGACAATGAGCAGTTCTTC. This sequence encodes CSVEPLDNEQFF.

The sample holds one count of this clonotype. The CDR3: CASSPWQEQFF. The CDR3, as DNA: TGTGCCAGCAGTCCTTGGCAGGAGCAGTTCTTC. The V gene is TRBV28, the J gene TRBJ2-1, with D hard to call. V gave up 5 bases and J gave up 10 bases, with 9 bases separating them. Germline V gives CDR1 MDHEN, CDR2 SYDVKM. The CDR3 sequence is 11 residues long.

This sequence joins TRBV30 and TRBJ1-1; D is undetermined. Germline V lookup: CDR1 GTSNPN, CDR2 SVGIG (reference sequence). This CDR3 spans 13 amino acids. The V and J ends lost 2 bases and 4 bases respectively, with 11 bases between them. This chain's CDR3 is CAWSSGMGTEAFF. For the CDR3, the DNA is TGTGCCTGGAGTTCTGGAATGGGCACTGAAGCTTTCTTT.

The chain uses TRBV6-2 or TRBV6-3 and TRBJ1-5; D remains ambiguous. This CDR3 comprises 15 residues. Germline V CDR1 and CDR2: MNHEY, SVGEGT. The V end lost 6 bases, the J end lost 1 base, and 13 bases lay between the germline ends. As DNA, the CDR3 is TGTGCCAGCAGATTGACGGGGTTGAGCAATCAGCCCCAGCATTTT. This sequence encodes CASRLTGLSNQPQHF.

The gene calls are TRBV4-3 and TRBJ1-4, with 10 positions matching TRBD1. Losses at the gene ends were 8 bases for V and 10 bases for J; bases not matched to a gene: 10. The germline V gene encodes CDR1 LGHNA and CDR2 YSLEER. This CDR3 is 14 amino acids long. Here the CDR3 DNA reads TGCGCCAGCCTCTTACGGACAGGGGGAGGAAAACTGTTTTTT. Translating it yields CASLLRTGGGKLFF.

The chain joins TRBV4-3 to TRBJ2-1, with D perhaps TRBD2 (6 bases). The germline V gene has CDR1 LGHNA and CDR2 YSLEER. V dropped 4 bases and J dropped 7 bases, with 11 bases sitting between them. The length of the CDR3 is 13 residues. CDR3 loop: CASSRAGKNEQFF. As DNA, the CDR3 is TGCGCCAGCAGCCGCGCGGGGAAAAATGAGCAGTTCTTC.

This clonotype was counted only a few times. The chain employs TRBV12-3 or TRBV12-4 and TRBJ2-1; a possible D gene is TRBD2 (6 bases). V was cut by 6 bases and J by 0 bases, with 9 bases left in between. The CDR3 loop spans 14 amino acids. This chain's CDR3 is CASSLGGSYNEQFF. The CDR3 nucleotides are TGTGCCAGCAGCCTCGGGGGCTCCTACAATGAGCAGTTCTTC.

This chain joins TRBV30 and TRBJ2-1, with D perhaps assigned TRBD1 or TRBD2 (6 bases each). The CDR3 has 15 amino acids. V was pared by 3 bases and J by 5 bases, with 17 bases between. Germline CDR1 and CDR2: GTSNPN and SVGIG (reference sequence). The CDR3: CAWSGVGGRNNEQFF. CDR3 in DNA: TGTGCCTGGAGCGGCGTTGGGGGGCGCAACAATGAGCAGTTCTTC.

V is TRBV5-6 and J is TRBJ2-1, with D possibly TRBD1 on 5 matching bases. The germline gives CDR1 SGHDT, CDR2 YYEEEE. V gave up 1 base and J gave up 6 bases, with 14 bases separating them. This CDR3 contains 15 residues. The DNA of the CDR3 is TGTGCCAGCAGCTTGCTCCAGGGTGGGTCCAATGAGCAGTTCTTC. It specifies CASSLLQGGSNEQFF.

DNA of the CDR3: TGTGCCAGCAGCCAAGACGCAGGGCTCTATGGCTACACCTTC. Protein sequence: CASSQDAGLYGYTF. The chain recombines TRBV3-1 with TRBJ1-2, with a weak D call TRBD1 (5 bases). Germline V gene sequence: CDR1 LGHDT, CDR2 YNNKEL (reference sequence). CDR3 size: 14 residues. Trimming took 0 bases from V and 4 from J, leaving 9 bases between them.

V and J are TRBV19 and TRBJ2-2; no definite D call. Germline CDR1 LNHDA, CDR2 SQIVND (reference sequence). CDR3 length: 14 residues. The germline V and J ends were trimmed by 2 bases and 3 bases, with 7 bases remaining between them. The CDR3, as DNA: TGTGCCAGTAGTATACCCCGGGACACCGGGGAGCTGTTTTTT. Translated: CASSIPRDTGELFF.

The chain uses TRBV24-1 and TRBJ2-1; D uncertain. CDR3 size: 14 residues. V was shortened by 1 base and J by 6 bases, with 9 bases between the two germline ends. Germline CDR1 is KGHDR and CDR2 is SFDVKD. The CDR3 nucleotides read TGTGCCACCAGTGATTTCACGGGTGCCAATGAGCAGTTCTTC. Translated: CATSDFTGANEQFF.

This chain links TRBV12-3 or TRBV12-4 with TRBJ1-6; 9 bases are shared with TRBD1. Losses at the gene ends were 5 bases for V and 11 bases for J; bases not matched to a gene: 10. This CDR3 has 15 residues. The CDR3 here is CASSPPGTGSPPLHF. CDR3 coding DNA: TGTGCCAGCAGTCCCCCCGGGACAGGGAGCCCACCCCTCCACTTT.

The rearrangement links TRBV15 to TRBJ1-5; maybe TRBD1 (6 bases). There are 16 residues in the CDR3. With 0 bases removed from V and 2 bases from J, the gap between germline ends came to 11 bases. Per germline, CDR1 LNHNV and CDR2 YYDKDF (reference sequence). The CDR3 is CATSRDRTAGNQPQHF. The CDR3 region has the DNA TGTGCCACCAGCAGAGATCGGACAGCGGGCAATCAGCCCCAGCATTTT.

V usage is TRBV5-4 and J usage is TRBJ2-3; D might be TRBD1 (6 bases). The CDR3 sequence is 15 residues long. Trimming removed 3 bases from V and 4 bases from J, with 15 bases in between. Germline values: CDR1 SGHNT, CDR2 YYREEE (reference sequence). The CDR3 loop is CASSSQDRQADTQYF. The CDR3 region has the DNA TGTGCCAGCAGCTCACAAGACAGGCAGGCAGATACGCAGTATTTT.

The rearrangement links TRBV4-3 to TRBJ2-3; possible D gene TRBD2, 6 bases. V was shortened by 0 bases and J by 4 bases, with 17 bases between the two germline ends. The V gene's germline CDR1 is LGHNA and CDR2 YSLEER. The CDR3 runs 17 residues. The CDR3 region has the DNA TGCGCCAGCAGCCAAGAAGGGGCGGGACGGATAGCAGATACGCAGTATTTT. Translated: CASSQEGAGRIADTQYF.

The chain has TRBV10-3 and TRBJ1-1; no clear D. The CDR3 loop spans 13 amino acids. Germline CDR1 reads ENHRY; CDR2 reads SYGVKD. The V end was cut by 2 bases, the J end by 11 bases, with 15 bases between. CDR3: CAISELRDERAFF. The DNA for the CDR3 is TGTGCCATCAGTGAGCTTCGGGATGAGAGGGCTTTCTTT.

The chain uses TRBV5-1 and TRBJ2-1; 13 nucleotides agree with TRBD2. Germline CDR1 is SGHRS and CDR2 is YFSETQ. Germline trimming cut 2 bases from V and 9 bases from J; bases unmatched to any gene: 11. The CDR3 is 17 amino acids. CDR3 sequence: CASSLPRTSGSTVEQFF. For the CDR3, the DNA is TGCGCCAGCAGCTTACCTAGGACTAGCGGGAGTACGGTTGAGCAGTTCTTC.

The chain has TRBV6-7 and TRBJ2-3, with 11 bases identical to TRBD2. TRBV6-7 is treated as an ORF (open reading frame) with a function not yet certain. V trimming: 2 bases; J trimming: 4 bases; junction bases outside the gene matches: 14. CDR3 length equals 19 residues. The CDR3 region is CASSYRLAGLPQSSDTQYF. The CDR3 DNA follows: TGTGCCAGCAGTTACCGACTAGCGGGATTACCACAATCCTCAGATACGCAGTATTTT.

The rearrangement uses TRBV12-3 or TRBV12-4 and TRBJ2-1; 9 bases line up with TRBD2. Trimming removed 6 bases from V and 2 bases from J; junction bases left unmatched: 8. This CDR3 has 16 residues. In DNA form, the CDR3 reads TGTGCCAGCAGCCTTAGCGGGAGAGGTGCCTACAATGAGCAGTTCTTC. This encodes CASSLSGRGAYNEQFF.

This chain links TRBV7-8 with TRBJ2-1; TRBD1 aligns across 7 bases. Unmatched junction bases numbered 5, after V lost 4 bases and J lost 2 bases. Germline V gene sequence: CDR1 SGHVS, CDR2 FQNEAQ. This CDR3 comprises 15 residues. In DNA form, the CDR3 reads TGTGCCAGCAGCTCATCCGGGACAGCCTACAATGAGCAGTTCTTC. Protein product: CASSSSGTAYNEQFF.

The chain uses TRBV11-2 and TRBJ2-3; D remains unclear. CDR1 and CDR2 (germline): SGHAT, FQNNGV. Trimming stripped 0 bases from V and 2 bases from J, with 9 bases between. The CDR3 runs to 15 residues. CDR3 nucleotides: TGTGCCAGCAGCTTAGATTCCGCGTACACAGATACGCAGTATTTT. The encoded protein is CASSLDSAYTDTQYF.

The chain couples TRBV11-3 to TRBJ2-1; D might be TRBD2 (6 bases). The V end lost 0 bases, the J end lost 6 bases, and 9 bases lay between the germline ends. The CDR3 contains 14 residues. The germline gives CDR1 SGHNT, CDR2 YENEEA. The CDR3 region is CASSLDLGGNEQFF. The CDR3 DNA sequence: TGTGCCAGCAGCTTAGATCTGGGGGGCAATGAGCAGTTCTTC.

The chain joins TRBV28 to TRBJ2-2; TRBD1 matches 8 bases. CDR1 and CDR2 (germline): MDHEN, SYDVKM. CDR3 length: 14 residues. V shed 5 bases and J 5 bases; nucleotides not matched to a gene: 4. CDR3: CASSPTGETGELFF. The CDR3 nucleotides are TGTGCCAGCAGTCCGACAGGGGAGACCGGGGAGCTGTTTTTT.

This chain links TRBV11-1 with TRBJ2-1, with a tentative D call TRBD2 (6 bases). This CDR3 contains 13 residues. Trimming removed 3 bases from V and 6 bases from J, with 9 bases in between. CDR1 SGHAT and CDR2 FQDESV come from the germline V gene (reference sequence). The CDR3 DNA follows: TGTGCCAGCAGCTTGTGGCGGGGCAATGAGCAGTTCTTC. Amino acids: CASSLWRGNEQFF.

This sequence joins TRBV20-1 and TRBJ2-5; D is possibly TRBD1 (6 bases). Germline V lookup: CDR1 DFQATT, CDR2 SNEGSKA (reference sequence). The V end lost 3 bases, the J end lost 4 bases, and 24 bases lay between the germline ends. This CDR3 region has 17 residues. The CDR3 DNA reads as TGCAGTGCTAGTTATTCCTATTGGACAGCCTCCGGAGAGACCCAGTACTTC. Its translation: CSASYSYWTASGETQYF.

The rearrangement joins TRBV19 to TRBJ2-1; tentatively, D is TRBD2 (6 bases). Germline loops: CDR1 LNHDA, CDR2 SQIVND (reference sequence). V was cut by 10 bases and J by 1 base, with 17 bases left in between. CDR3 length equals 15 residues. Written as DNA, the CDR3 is TGTGCCACTGCGCCCGGCGGGGTATCCTACAATGAGCAGTTCTTC. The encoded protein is CATAPGGVSYNEQFF.

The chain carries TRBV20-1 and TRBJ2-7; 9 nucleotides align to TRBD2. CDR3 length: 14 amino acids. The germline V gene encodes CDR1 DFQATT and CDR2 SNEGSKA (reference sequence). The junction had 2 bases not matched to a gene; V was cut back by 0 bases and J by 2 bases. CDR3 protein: CSARDLAGTYEQYF. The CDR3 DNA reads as TGCAGTGCTAGAGACCTAGCGGGAACCTACGAGCAGTACTTC.